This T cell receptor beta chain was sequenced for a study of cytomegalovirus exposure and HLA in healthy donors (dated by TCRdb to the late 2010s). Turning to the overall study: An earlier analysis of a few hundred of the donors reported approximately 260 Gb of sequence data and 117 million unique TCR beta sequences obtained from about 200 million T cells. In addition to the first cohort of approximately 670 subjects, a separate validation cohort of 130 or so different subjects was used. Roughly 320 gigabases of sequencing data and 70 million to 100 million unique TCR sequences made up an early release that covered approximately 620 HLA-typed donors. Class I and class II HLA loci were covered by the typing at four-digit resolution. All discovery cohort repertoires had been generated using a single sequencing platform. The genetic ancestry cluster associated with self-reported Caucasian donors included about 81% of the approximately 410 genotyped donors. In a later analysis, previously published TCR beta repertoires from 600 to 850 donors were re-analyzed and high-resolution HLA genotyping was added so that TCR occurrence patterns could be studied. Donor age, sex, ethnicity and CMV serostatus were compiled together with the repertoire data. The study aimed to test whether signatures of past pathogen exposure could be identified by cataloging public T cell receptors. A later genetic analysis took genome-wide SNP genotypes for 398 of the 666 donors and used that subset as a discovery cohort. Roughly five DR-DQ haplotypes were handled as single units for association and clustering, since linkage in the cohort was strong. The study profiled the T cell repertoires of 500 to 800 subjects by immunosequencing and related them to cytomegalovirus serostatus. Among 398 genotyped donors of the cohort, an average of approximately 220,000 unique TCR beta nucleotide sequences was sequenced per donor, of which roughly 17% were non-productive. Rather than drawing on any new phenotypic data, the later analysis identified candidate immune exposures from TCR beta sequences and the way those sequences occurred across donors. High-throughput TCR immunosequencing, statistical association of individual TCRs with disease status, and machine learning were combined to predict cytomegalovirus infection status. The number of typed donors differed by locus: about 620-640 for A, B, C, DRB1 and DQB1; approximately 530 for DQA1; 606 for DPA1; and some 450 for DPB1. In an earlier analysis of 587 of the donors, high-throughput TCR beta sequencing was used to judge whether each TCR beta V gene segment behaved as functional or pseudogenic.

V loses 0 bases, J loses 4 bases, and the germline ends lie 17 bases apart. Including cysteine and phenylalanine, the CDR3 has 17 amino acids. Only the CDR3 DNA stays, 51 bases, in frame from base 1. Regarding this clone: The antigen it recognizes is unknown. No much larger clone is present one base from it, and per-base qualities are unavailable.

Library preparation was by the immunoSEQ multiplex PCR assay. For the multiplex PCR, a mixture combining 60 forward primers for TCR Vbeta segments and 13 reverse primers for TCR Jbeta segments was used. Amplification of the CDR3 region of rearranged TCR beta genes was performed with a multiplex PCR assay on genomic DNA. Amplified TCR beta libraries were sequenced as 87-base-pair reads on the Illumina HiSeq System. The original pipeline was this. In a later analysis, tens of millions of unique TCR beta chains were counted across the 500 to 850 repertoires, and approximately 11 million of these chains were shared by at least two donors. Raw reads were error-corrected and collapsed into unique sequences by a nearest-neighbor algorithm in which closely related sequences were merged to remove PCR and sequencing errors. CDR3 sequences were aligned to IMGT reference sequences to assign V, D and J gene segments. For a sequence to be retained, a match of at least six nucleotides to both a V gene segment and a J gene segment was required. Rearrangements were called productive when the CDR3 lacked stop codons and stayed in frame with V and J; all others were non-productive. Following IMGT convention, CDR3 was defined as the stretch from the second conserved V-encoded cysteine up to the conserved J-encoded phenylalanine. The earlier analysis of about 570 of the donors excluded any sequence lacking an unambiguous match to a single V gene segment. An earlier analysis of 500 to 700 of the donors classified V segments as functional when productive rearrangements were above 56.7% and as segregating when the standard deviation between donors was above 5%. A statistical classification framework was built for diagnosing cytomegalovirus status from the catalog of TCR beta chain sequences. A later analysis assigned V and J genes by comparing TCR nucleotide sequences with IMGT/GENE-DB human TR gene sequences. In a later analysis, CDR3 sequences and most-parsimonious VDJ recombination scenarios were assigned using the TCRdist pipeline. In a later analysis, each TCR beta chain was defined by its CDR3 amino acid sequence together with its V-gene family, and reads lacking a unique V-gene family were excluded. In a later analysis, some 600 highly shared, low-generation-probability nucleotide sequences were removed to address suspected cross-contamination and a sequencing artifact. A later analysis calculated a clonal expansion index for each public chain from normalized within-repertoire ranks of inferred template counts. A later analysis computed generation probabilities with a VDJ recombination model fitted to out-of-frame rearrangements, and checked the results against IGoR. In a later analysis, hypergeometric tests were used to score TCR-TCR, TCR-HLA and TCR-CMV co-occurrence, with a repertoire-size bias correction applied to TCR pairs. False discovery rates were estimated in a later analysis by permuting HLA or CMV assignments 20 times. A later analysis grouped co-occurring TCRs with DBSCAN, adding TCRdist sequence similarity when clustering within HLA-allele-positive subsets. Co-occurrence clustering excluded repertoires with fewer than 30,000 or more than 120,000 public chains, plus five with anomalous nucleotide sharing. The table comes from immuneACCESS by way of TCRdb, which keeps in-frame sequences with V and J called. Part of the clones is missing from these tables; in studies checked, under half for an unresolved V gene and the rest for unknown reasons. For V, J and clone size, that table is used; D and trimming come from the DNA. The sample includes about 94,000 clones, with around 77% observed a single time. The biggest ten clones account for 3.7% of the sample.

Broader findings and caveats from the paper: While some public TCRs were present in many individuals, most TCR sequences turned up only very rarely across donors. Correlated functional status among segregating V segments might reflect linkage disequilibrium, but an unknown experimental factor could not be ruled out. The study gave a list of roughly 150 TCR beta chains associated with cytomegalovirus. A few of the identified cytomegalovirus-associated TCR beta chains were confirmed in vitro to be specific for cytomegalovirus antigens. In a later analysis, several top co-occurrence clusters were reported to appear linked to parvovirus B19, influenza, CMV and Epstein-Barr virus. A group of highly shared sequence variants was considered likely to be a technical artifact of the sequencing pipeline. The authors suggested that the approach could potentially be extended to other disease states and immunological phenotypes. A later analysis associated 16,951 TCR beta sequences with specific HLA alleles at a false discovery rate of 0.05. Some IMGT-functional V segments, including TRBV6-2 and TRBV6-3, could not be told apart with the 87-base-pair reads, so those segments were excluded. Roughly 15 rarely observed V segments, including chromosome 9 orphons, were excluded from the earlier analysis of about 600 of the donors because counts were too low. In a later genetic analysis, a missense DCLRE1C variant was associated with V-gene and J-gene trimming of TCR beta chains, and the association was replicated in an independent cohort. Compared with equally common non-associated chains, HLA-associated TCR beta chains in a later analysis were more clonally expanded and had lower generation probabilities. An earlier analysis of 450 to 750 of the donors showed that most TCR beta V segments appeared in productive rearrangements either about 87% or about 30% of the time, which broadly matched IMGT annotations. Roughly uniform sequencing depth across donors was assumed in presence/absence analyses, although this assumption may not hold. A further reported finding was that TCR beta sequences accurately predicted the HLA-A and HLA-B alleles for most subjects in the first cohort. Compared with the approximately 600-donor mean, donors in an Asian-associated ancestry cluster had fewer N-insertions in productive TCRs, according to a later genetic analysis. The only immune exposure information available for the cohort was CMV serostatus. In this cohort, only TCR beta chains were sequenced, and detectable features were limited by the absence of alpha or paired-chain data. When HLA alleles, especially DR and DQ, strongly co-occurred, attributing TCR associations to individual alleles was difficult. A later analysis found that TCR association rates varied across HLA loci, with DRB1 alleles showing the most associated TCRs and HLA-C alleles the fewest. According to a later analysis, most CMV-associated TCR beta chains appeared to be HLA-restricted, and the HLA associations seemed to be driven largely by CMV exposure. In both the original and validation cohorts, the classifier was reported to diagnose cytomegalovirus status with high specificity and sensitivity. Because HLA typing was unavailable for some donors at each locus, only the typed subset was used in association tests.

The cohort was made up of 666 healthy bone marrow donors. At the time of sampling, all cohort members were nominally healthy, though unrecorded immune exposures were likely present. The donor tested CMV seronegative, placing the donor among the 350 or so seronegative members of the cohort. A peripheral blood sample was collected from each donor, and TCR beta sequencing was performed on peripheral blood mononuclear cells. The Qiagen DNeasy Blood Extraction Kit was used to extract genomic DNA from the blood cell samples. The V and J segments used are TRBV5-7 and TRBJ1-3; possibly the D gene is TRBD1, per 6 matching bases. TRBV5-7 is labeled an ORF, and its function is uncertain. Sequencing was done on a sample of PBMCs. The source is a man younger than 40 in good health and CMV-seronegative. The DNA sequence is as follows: TGTGCCAGCAGCTTGGGGGCTCGGGGGGCACGGGGAAACACCATATATTTT. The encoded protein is CASSLGARGARGNTIYF.